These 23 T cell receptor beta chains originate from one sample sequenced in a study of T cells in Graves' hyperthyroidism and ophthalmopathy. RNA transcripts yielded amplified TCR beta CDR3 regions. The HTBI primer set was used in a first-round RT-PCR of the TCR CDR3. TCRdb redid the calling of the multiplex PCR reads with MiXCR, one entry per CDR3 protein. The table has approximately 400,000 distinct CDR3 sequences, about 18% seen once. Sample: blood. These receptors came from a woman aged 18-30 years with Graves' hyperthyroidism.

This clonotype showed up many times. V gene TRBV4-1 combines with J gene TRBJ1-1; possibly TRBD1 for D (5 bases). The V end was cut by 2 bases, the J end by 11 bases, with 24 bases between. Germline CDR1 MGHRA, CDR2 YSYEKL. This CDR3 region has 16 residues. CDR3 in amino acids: CASSQLSWGEGNEAFF. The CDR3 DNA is TGCGCCAGCAGCCAACTAAGTTGGGGGGAAGGTAACGAGGCTTTCTTT.

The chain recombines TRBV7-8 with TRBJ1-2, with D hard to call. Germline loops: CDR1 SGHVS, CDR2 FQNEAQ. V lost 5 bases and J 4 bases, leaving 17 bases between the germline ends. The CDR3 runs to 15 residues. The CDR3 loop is CASSPDLEIAYGYTF. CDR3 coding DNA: TGTGCCAGCAGCCCCGACCTAGAGATAGCCTATGGCTACACCTTC.

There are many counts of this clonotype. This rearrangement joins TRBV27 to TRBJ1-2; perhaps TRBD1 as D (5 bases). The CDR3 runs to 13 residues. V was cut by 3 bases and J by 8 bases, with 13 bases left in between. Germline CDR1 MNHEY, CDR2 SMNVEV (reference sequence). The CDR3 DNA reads TGTGCCAGCAGTTTGGGAACAGGCGGGGGCTACACCTTC. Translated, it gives CASSLGTGGGYTF.

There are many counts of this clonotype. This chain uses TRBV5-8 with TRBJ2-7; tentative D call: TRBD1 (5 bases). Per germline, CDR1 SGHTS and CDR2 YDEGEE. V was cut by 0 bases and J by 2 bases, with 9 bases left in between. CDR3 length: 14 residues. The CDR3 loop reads CASSLEGIAYEQYF. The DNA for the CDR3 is TGTGCCAGCAGCTTGGAGGGGATCGCCTACGAGCAGTACTTC.

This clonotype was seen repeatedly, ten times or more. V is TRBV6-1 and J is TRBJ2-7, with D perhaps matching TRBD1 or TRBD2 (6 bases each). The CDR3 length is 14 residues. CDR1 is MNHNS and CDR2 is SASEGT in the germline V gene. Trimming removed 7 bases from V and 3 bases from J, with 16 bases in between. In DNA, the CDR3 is TGTGCCAGCAAGAGTGCTAGGGGGGTCTACGAGCAGTACTTC. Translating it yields CASKSARGVYEQYF.

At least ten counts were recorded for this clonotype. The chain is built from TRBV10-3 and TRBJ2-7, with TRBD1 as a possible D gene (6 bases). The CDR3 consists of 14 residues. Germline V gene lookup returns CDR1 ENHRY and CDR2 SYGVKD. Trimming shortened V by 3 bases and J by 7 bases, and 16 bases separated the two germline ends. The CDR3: CAISDYRGTREQYF. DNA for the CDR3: TGTGCCATCAGTGACTATAGGGGGACGCGGGAGCAGTACTTC.

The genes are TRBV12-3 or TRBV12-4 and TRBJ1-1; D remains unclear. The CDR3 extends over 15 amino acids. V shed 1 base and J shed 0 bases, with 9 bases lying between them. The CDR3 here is CASSLGHQLNTEAFF. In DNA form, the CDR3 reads TGTGCCAGCAGTTTAGGACACCAATTGAACACTGAAGCTTTCTTT.

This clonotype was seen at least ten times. This CDR3 is CASSLAGISGNTIYF. CDR3 coding DNA: TGTGCCAGCAGCCTGGCAGGGATCTCTGGAAACACCATATATTTT. V gene TRBV12-3 or TRBV12-4 combines with J gene TRBJ1-3; D perhaps matches TRBD1 (5 bases). CDR3 size: 15 residues. V was pared by 6 bases and J by 0 bases, with 12 bases between.

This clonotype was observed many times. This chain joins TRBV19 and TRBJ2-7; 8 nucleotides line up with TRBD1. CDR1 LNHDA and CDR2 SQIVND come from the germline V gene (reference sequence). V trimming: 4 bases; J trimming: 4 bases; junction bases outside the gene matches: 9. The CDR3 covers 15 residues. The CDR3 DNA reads TGTGCCAGTAGTAATGGACCAGGGGGCATATACGAGCAGTACTTC. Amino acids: CASSNGPGGIYEQYF.

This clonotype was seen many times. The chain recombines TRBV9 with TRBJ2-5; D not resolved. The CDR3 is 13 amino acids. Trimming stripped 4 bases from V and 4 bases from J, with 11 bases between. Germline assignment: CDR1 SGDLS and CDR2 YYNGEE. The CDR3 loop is CASSQDGLETQYF. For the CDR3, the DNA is TGTGCCAGCAGCCAAGACGGCTTAGAGACCCAGTACTTC.

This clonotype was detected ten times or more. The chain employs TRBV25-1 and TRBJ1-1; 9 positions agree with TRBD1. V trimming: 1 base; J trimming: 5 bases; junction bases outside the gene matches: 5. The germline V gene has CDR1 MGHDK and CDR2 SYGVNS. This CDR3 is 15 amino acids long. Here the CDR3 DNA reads TGTGCCAGCAGTGAATCTGGGACAGGGAGGACTGAAGCTTTCTTT. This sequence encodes CASSESGTGRTEAFF.

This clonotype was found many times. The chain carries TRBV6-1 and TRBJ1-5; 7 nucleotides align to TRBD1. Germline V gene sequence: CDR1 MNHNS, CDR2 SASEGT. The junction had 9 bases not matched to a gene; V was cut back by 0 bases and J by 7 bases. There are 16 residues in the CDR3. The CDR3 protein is CASSEASDRAWQPQHF. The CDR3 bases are TGTGCCAGCAGTGAAGCAAGCGACAGGGCCTGGCAGCCCCAGCATTTT.

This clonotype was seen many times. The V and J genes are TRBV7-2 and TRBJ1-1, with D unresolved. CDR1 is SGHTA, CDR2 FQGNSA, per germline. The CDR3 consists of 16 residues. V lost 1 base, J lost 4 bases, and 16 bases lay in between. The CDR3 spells CASSLGRKRLSTEAFF. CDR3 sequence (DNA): TGTGCCAGCAGCTTAGGGCGTAAGAGGTTGAGCACTGAAGCTTTCTTT.

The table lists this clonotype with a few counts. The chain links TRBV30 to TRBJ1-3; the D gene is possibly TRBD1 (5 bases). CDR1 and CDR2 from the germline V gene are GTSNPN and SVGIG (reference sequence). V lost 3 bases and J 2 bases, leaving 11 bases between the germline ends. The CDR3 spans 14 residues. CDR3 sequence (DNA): TGTGCCTGGAGCCCGGGGACCACTGGAAACACCATATATTTT. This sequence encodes CAWSPGTTGNTIYF.

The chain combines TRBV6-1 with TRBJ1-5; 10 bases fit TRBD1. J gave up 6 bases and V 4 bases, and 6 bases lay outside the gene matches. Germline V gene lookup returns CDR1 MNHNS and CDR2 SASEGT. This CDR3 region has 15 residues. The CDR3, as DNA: TGTGCCAGCAGTGCGGGGACAGGGGATACTCAGCCCCAGCATTTT. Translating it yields CASSAGTGDTQPQHF.

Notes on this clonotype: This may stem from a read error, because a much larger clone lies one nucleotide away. The CDR3 sequence: CASSQARGNYEQCF. The CDR3 DNA reads as TGTGCCAGCAGCCAAGCCAGGGGGAACTACGAGCAGTGCTTC. The chain uses TRBV3-1 and TRBJ2-7; 7 bases are shared with TRBD1. Germline V gene data show CDR1 as LGHDT and CDR2 as YNNKEL (reference sequence). The CDR3 sequence is 14 residues long.

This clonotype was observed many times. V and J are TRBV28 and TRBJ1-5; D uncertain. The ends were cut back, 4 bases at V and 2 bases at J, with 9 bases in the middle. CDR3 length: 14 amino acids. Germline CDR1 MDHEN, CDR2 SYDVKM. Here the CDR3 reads CASSSRQRNQPQHF. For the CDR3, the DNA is TGTGCCAGCAGTTCCAGGCAGCGCAATCAGCCCCAGCATTTT. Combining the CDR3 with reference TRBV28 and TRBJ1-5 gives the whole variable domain DVKVTQSSRYLVKRTGEKVFLECVQDMDHENMFWYRQDPGLGLRLIYFSYDVKMKEKGDIPEGYSVSREKKERFSLILESASTNQTSMYLCASSSRQRNQPQHFGDGTRLSIL.

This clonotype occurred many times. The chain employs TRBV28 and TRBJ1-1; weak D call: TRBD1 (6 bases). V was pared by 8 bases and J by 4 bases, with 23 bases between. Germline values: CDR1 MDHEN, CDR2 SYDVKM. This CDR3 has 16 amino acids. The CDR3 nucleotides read TGTGCCAGCCGCCCTGGCCGGGGTTTCAGGGGCACTGAAGCTTTCTTT. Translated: CASRPGRGFRGTEAFF. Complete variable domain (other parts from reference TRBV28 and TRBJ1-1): DVKVTQSSRYLVKRTGEKVFLECVQDMDHENMFWYRQDPGLGLRLIYFSYDVKMKEKGDIPEGYSVSREKKERFSLILESASTNQTSMYLCASRPGRGFRGTEAFFGQGTRLTVV.

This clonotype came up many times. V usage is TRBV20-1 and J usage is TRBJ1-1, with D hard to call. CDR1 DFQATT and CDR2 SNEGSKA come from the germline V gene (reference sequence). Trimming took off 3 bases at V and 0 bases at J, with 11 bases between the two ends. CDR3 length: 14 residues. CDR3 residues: CSASKGSMNTEAFF. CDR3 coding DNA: TGCAGTGCTAGTAAGGGCAGCATGAACACTGAAGCTTTCTTT.

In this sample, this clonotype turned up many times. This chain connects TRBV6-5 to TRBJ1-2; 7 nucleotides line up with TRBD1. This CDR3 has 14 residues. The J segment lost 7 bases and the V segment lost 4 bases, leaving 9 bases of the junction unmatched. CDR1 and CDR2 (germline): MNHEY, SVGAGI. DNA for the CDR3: TGTGCCAGCAGTTGGGGACAGAACTTTGCTGGCTACACCTTC. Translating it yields CASSWGQNFAGYTF.

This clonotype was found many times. DNA of the CDR3: TGTGCCAGCAGCTTCGGACAGGGAAATACCCAGTACTTC. It codes for CASSFGQGNTQYF. The chain combines TRBV11-2 with TRBJ2-5, with 8 nucleotides matching TRBD1. The CDR3 is 13 amino acids. Trimming at V came to 3 bases and at J to 8 bases, leaving 5 bases not matched to a gene. Germline CDR1 and CDR2: SGHAT and FQNNGV.

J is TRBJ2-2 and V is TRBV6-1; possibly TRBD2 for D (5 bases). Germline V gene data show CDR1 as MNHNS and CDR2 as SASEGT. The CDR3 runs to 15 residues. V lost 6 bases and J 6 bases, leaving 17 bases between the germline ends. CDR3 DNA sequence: TGTGCCAGCAGCCCACTCTCTGCCGGGGCCGGGGAGCTGTTTTTT. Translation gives CASSPLSAGAGELFF.

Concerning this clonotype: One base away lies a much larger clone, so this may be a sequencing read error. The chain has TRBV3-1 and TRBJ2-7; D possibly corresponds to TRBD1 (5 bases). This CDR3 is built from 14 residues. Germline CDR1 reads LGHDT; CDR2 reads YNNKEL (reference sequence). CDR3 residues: CARSPDTLNYEQYF. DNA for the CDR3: TGTGCCCGCAGCCCGGACACCTTGAACTACGAGCAGTACTTC.